These T cell receptor beta chains were read from a single sample in a study of blood T cell repertoires in COVID-19. TCRdb's table, derived via immunoSEQ multiplex PCR, lists solely in-frame clones and lacks some. The sample yields roughly 330,000 clones, 87% seen once. The sample was PBMCs or T cells enriched from blood (not recorded which). These receptors all stem from a woman aged 30 to 39 who had recovered from COVID-19. The CDR3 runs from the conserved cysteine through the conserved F or W. The D gene is left open where the match is weak. Only some rows state a clone size, as once, few, many or a class for expanded clones.

d_call	clone_size	v_call	j_call	cdr3_aa	cdr3_nt
TRBD1	-	TRBV6-5	TRBJ1-2	CASSSASTGANYGYTF	TGTGCCAGCAGTTCGGCGTCGACAGGGGCCAACTATGGCTACACCTTC
-	-	TRBV30	TRBJ1-1	CAWSVHGSTEAFF	TGTGCCTGGAGTGTACACGGGTCCACTGAAGCTTTCTTT
TRBD1	-	TRBV18	TRBJ2-7	CASSLGQGGEQYF	TGTGCCAGCTCATTGGGACAGGGGGGCGAGCAGTACTTC
-	-	TRBV9	TRBJ1-2	CASSVGPGGFGYTF	TGTGCCAGCAGCGTAGGTCCCGGGGGGTTCGGCTACACCTTC
TRBD1	-	TRBV5-1	TRBJ1-1	CASSLGPDRGDTEAFF	TGCGCCAGCAGCTTGGGCCCCGACAGGGGGGACACTGAAGCTTTCTTT
-	-	TRBV30	TRBJ1-5	CAWSVSGGNQPQHF	TGTGCCTGGAGTGTATCGGGGGGAAATCAGCCCCAGCATTTT
-	-	TRBV10-2	TRBJ1-5	CASSVGTSAGGPQHF	TGCGCCAGCAGTGTCGGGACATCCGCCGGTGGGCCCCAGCATTTT
TRBD1	-	TRBV5-6	TRBJ1-1	CASSALQGFISEAFF	TGTGCCAGCAGCGCCCTACAGGGGTTCATATCTGAAGCTTTCTTT
-	-	TRBV2	TRBJ2-7	CASRPQSSSYEQYF	TGTGCCAGCAGGCCCCAGTCTAGCTCCTACGAGCAGTACTTC
-	once	TRBV9	TRBJ1-1	CASSVGRTMNTEAFF	TGTGCCAGCAGCGTAGGACGGACAATGAACACTGAAGCTTTCTTT
TRBD1	-	TRBV27	TRBJ1-1	CASSRKGAADTEAFF	TGTGCCAGCAGCCGCAAGGGGGCGGCGGACACTGAAGCTTTCTTT
-	-	TRBV7-9	TRBJ1-3	CATSPSGAGNTIYF	TGTGCCACCTCCCCTTCGGGTGCCGGAAACACCATATATTTT
-	-	TRBV6-4	TRBJ1-6	CASSRGQPRPPGKHSPLHF	TGTGCCAGCAGCCGAGGACAGCCGAGACCCCCTGGTAAGCATTCACCCCTCCACTTT
TRBD1	-	TRBV19	TRBJ1-5	CASSSGRGSNQPQHF	TGTGCCAGTAGTAGCGGCAGGGGGTCCAATCAGCCCCAGCATTTT
-	-	TRBV5-1	TRBJ2-2	CASSLGAENTGELFF	TGCGCCAGCAGCTTGGGGGCTGAAAACACCGGGGAGCTGTTTTTT
-	-	TRBV11-2	TRBJ1-2	CASSVQGKGYTF	TGTGCCAGCAGTGTACAGGGAAAAGGCTACACCTTC
TRBD1	-	TRBV5-6	TRBJ1-1	CASSGRRGLEAFF	TGTGCCAGCAGCGGACGAAGGGGGCTTGAAGCTTTCTTT
TRBD2	-	TRBV18	TRBJ2-5	CASSPGSSGGSSQETQYF	TGTGCCAGCTCACCTGGGTCTAGCGGGGGCAGCTCCCAAGAGACCCAGTACTTC
-	-	TRBV29-1	TRBJ1-2	CSAGQITAYGYTF	TGCAGCGCCGGACAGATAACTGCCTATGGCTACACCTTC
-	once	TRBV25-1	TRBJ1-2	CASSFGENYGYTF	TGTGCCAGCAGTTTTGGGGAGAACTATGGCTACACCTTC
-	-	TRBV6-5	TRBJ1-1	CASKLAQGNTEAFF	TGTGCCAGCAAATTGGCCCAGGGGAACACTGAAGCTTTCTTT
-	-	TRBV19	TRBJ2-3	CASSVNTDTQYF	TGTGCCAGTAGTGTCAACACAGATACGCAGTATTTT
-	-	TRBV29-1	TRBJ1-3	CSAAPGDGGNTIYF	TGCAGCGCGGCCCCGGGAGATGGTGGAAACACCATATATTTT
TRBD1	-	TRBV3-1/TRBV3-2	TRBJ1-2	CASSQDYPTGKINYGYTF	TGTGCCAGCAGCCAAGATTATCCGACAGGGAAGATAAACTATGGCTACACCTTC
-	-	TRBV6-5	TRBJ1-1	CASSWGGKNTEAFF	TGTGCCAGCAGTTGGGGAGGAAAGAACACTGAAGCTTTCTTT
TRBD1	once	TRBV18	TRBJ1-5	CASSQGAGQPQHF	TGTGCCAGCTCACAGGGGGCTGGTCAGCCCCAGCATTTT
-	few	TRBV7-8	TRBJ1-5	CASSLAGRGEQPQHF	TGTGCCAGCAGCTTAGCGGGCAGGGGCGAACAGCCCCAGCATTTT
-	-	TRBV5-6	TRBJ1-1	CASSWLGVRMNTEAFF	TGTGCCAGCAGCTGGCTAGGGGTTAGGATGAACACTGAAGCTTTCTTT
-	once	TRBV14	TRBJ2-1	CASSQAGSSYNEQFF	TGTGCCAGCAGCCAAGCGGGGAGCTCCTACAATGAGCAGTTCTTC
TRBD2	once	TRBV9	TRBJ2-7	CASSVEDKRGEQYF	TGTGCCAGCAGCGTAGAAGACAAGCGGGGCGAGCAGTACTTC
-	-	TRBV5-1	TRBJ1-1	CASTPWRLAVNTEAFF	TGCGCCAGCACCCCTTGGAGGCTAGCAGTGAACACTGAAGCTTTCTTT
-	-	TRBV30	TRBJ2-6	CAWSVQTGSGANVLTF	TGTGCCTGGAGTGTACAGACAGGCTCTGGGGCCAACGTCCTGACTTTC
TRBD1	-	TRBV12-5	TRBJ1-1	CASGKQGSEAFF	TGTGCTAGTGGAAAACAGGGGTCTGAAGCTTTCTTT
TRBD1	-	TRBV19	TRBJ1-3	CASTYGQGAFGNTIYF	TGTGCCAGTACCTACGGACAGGGGGCCTTTGGAAACACCATATATTTT
-	-	TRBV10-3	TRBJ1-2	CAIGDKTYGYTF	TGTGCCATCGGAGATAAAACCTATGGCTACACCTTC
TRBD1	-	TRBV29-1	TRBJ1-1	CSVAGQGKEAFF	TGCAGCGTGGCCGGACAGGGGAAGGAAGCTTTCTTT
TRBD1	-	TRBV15	TRBJ2-3	CATSAGGDTQYF	TGTGCCACCAGCGCAGGGGGAGATACGCAGTATTTT
-	-	TRBV10-1	TRBJ1-1	CASREKAGAADGNTEAFF	TGCGCCAGCAGGGAAAAAGCAGGGGCCGCCGACGGGAACACTGAAGCTTTCTTT